One sample yielded the 9 T cell receptor beta chains listed below, sequenced in a study of naive and memory T cell subsets. The beta constant-region primer was an equimolar mix of two oligonucleotides covering TRBC1 and TRBC2. Nested alpha and beta constant-region primers with the SP2 primer drove four PCR rounds on ligated cDNA. TCRdb redid the calling of the UMI-ligation and nested PCR reads with MiXCR, one entry per CDR3 protein. Here the sample spans roughly 10,000 distinct CDR3 sequences, about 6% being singletons. The specimen was CD4+ TEMRA cells from blood. Indicated subset: effector memory re-expressing CD45RA, CD45RA+ CD27-. The receptors shown here come from a human donor in good health.

The table lists this clonotype with many counts. The V and J genes are TRBV18 and TRBJ1-1; weak D call: TRBD1 (5 bases). The CDR3 loop spans 17 amino acids. The V and J ends lost 0 bases and 4 bases respectively, with 18 bases between them. Germline V lookup: CDR1 KGHSH, CDR2 LQKENI. Written as DNA, the CDR3 is TGTGCCAGCTCACCACCGGTCCAGGGAGGTGATGTCACTGAAGCTTTCTTT. It specifies CASSPPVQGGDVTEAFF.

This clonotype was counted a few times. V is TRBV27 and J is TRBJ2-6, with D hard to call. The CDR3 is 15 residues long. CDR1 is MNHEY and CDR2 is SMNVEV in the germline V gene (reference sequence). Trimming removed 3 bases at V and 0 bases at J, with 6 bases between. The CDR3 DNA reads TGTGCCAGCAGTTTTGGGTCCTCTGGGGCCAACGTCCTGACTTTC. It codes for CASSFGSSGANVLTF. The full variable domain, rest sourced from reference TRBV27 and TRBJ2-6, is EAQVTQNPRYLITVTGKKLTVTCSQNMNHEYMSWYRQDPGLGLRQIYYSMNVEVTDKGDVPEGYKVSRKEKRNFPLILESPSPNQTSLYFCASSFGSSGANVLTFGAGSRLTVL.

The chain combines TRBV20-1 with TRBJ1-4; D not certain. Germline loops: CDR1 DFQATT, CDR2 SNEGSKA (reference sequence). V was trimmed by 6 bases and J by 5 bases, leaving 10 bases between them. The CDR3 is 12 residues long. In DNA, the CDR3 is TGCAGTGCAAGACCCAGAAATGAAAAACTGTTTTTT. Its translation is CSARPRNEKLFF.

The V gene is TRBV7-2, the J gene TRBJ1-5, with D uncertain. The germline V gene has CDR1 SGHTA and CDR2 FQGNSA. V lost 5 bases, J lost 4 bases, and 18 bases lay in between. The CDR3 has 16 residues. The CDR3 DNA follows: TGTGCCAGCAGCCCAGGACCCCTGGGCCGTAATCAGCCCCAGCATTTT. Protein product: CASSPGPLGRNQPQHF.

The table lists this clonotype with a few counts. V and J are TRBV9 and TRBJ2-1; 7 nucleotides agree with TRBD1. The germline gives CDR1 SGDLS, CDR2 YYNGEE. There are 16 residues in the CDR3. V trimming: 0 bases; J trimming: 7 bases; junction bases outside the gene matches: 10. CDR3 DNA: TGTGCCAGCAGCGTAGCTCGACAGGGTATTAGGAATGAGCAGTTCTTC. It translates to CASSVARQGIRNEQFF.

This clonotype has just a few counts. The chain employs TRBV6-2 or TRBV6-3 and TRBJ2-2; TRBD1 matches 9 bases. This CDR3 is built from 19 residues. Germline lookup yields CDR1 MNHEY and CDR2 SVGEGT. Unmatched junction bases numbered 13, after V lost 2 bases and J lost 3 bases. In nucleotides, the CDR3 is TGTGCCAGCAGTTACGGGCGACAGGGGGTCCGGGCGGACACCGGGGAGCTGTTTTTT. Its protein product is CASSYGRQGVRADTGELFF.

As to this clonotype: The CDR3 carries no conserved terminal phenylalanine or tryptophan, so it likely arises from a read error. This rearrangement joins TRBV27 to TRBJ2-5; D is uncertain. The V end was cut by 4 bases, the J end by 7 bases, with 7 bases between. CDR1 and CDR2 from the germline V gene are MNHEY and SMNVEV (reference sequence). The CDR3 loop spans 11 amino acids. CDR3 nucleotides: TGTGCCAGCAGTTCGTCAGGGACCCAGTACTTA. Amino acid sequence: CASSSSGTQYL.

The V gene is TRBV11-2, the J gene TRBJ1-6; the match to TRBD1 covers 9 bases. This CDR3 comprises 17 residues. The germline gives CDR1 SGHAT, CDR2 FQNNGV. Losses at the gene ends were 4 bases for V and 7 bases for J; bases not matched to a gene: 11. The CDR3 nucleotides are TGTGCCAGCAGCTCCACGTTGCCGGGACAGGGAAATTCACCCCTCCACTTT. Protein: CASSSTLPGQGNSPLHF.

This clonotype was seen a handful of times. This chain uses TRBV7-2 with TRBJ1-2; TRBD1 matches 11 bases. V trimming: 5 bases; J trimming: 5 bases; junction bases outside the gene matches: 10. CDR1 is SGHTA, CDR2 FQGNSA, per germline. The CDR3 covers 16 residues. The CDR3 DNA sequence: TGTGCCAGCAGCCAAGTACCCGGGACAGGGGGGTATGGCTACACCTTC. Amino acid sequence: CASSQVPGTGGYGYTF.